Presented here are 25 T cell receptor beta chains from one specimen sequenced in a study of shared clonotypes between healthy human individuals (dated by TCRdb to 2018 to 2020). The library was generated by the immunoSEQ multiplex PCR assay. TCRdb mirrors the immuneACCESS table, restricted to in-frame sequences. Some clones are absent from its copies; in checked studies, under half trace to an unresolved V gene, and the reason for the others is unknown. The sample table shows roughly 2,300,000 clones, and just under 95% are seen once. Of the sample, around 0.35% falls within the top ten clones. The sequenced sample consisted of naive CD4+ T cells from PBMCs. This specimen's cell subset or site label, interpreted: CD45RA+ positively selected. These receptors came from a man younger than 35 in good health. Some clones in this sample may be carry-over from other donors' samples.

CDR3 nucleotides: TGTGCCAGCAGCTCGGGGAATTGGGAGACCCAGTACTTC. Its protein is CASSSGNWETQYF. J is TRBJ2-5 and V is TRBV5-4; possible D gene TRBD2, 5 bases. Per germline, CDR1 SGHNT and CDR2 YYREEE (reference sequence). The length of the CDR3 is 13 residues. V was trimmed by 3 bases and J by 5 bases, leaving 11 bases between them.

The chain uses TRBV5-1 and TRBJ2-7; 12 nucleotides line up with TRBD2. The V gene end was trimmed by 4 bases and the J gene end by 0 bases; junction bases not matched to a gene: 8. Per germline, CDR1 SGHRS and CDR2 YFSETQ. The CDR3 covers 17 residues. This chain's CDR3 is CASSPRAGLAGSYEQYF. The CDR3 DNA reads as TGCGCCAGCAGCCCAAGGGCGGGACTAGCGGGCTCCTACGAGCAGTACTTC. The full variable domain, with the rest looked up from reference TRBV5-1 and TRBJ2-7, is KAGVTQTPRYLIKTRGQQVTLSCSPISGHRSVSWYQQTPGQGLQFLFEYFSETQRNKGNFPGRFSGRQFSNSRSEMNVSTLELGDSALYLCASSPRAGLAGSYEQYFGPGTRLTVT.

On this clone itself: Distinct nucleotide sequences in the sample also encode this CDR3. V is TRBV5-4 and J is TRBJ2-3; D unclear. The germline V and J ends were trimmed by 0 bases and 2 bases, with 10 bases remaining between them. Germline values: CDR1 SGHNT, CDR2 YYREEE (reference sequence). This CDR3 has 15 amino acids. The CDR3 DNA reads TGTGCCAGCAGCTTGGGGGGATTGTCCACAGATACGCAGTATTTT. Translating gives CASSLGGLSTDTQYF. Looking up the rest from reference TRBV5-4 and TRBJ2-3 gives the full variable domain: ETGVTQSPTHLIKTRGQQVTLRCSSQSGHNTVSWYQQALGQGPQFIFQYYREEENGRGNFPPRFSGLQFPNYSSELNVNALELDDSALYLCASSLGGLSTDTQYFGPGTRLTVL.

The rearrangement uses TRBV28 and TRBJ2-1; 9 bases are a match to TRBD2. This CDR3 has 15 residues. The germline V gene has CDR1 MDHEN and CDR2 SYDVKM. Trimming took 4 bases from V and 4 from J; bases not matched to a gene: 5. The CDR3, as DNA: TGTGCCAGCAGTTCCCCAGCGGGAGGATACAATGAGCAGTTCTTC. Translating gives CASSSPAGGYNEQFF.

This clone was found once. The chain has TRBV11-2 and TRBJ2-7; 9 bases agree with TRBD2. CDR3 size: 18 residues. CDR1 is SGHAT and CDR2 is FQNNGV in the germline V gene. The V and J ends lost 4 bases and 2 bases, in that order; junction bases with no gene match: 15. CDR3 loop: CASSCPPKEREVTYEQYF. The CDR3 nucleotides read TGTGCCAGCAGCTGCCCCCCCAAGGAGCGGGAGGTTACCTACGAGCAGTACTTC.

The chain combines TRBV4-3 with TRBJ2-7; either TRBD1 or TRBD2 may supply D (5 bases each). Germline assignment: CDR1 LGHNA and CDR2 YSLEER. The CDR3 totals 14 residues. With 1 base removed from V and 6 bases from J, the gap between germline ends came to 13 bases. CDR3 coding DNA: TGCGCCAGCAGCCAAGTCCGGTGGGGGTCCGAGCAGTACTTC. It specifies CASSQVRWGSEQYF.

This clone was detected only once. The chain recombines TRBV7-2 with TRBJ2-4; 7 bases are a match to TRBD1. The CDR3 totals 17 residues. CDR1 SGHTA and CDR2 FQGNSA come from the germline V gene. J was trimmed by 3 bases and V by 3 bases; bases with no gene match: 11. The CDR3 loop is CASSFNPTGTFKNIQYF. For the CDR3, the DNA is TGTGCCAGCAGCTTTAATCCGACAGGGACCTTCAAAAACATTCAGTACTTC.

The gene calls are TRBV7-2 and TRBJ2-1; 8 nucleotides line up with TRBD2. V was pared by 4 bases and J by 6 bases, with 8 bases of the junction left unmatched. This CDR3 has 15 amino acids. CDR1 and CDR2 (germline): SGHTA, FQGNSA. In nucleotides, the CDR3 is TGTGCCAGCAGCTCCGGGGGGGGATCCCCCAATGAGCAGTTCTTC. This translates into CASSSGGGSPNEQFF.

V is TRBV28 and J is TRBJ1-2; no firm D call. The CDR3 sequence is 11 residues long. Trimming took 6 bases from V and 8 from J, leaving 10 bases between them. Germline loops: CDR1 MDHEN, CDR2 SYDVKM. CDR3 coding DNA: TGTGCCAGCAGGGTAGACGGGGGCTACACCTTC. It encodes CASRVDGGYTF.

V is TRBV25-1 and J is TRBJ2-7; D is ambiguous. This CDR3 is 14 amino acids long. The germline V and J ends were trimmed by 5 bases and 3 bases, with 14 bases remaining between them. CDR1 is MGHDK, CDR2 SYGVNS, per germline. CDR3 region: CASSLSGRYYEQYF. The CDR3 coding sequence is TGTGCCAGCAGTCTTTCCGGCAGATACTACGAGCAGTACTTC.

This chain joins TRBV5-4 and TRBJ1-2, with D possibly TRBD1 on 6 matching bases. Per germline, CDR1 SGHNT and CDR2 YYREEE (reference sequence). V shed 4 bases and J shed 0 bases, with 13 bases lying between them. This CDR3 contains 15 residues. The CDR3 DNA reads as TGTGCCAGCAGCGGAGGGGGGCTAGCTAACTATGGCTACACCTTC. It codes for CASSGGGLANYGYTF.

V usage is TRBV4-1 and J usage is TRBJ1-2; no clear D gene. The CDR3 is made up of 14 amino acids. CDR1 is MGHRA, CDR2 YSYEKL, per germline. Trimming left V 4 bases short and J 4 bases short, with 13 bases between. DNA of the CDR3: TGCGCCAGCAGCCGAGAGGGCTTGGGCTATGGCTACACCTTC. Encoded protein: CASSREGLGYGYTF.

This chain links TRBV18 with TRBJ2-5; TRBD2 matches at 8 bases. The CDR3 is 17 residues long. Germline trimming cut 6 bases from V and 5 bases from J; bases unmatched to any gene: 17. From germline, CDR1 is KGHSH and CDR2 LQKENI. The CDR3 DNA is TGTGCCAGCTCGACCAGGACTACCGGGAGGGCCGGGGAGACCCAGTACTTC. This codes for CASSTRTTGRAGETQYF.

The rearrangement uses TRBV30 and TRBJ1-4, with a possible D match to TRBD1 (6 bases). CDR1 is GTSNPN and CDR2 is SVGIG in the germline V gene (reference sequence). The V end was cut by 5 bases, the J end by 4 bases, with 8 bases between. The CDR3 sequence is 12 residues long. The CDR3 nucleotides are TGTGCCTGGGGGGGCCTTAATGAAAAACTGTTTTTT. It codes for CAWGGLNEKLFF.

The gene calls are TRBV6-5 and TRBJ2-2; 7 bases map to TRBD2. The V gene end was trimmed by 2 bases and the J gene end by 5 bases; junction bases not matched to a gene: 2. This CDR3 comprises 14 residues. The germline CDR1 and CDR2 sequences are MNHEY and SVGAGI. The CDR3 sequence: CASSYDGGTGELFF. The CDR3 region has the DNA TGTGCCAGCAGTTACGACGGGGGGACCGGGGAGCTGTTTTTT.

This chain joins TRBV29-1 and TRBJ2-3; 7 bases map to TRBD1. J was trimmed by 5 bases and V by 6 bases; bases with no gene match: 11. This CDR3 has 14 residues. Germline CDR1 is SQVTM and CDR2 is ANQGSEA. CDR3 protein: CSVPIGTVQDTQYF. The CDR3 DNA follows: TGCAGCGTCCCGATAGGGACAGTACAAGATACGCAGTATTTT.

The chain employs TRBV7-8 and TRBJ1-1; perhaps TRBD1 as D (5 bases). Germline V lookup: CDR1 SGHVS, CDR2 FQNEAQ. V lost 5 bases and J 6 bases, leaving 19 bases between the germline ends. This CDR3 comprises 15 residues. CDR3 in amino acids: CASSRRDGTGAEAFF. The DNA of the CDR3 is TGTGCCAGCAGCCGTAGGGACGGGACGGGCGCTGAAGCTTTCTTT.

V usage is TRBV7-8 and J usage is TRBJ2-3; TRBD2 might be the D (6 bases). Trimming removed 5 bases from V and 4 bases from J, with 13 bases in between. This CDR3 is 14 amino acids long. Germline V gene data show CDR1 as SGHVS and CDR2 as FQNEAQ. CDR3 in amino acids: CASSEPLAADTQYF. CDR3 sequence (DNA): TGTGCCAGCAGCGAGCCCTTAGCGGCAGATACGCAGTATTTT.

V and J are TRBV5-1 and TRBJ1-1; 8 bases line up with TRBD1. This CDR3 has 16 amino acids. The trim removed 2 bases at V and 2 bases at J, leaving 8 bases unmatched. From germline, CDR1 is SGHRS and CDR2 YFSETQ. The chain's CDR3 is CASSFGTGRINTEAFF. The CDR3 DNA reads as TGCGCCAGCAGCTTCGGGACAGGCAGGATCAACACTGAAGCTTTCTTT.

The CDR3 coding sequence is TGTGCCAGCTCACCACCGGAAGGTAGCGGGAGATACGAGCAGTACTTC. This codes for CASSPPEGSGRYEQYF. The rearrangement links TRBV18 to TRBJ2-7; TRBD2 matches 9 bases. Germline V gene data show CDR1 as KGHSH and CDR2 as LQKENI. This CDR3 region has 16 residues. V shed 0 bases and J 4 bases; nucleotides not matched to a gene: 7.

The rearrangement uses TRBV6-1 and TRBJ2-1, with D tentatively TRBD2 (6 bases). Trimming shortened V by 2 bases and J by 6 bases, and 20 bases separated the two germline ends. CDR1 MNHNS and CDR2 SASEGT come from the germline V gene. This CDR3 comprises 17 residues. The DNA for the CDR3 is TGTGCCAGCAGTGAAAGGAGGGGCGGACGGGCCTTCAATGAGCAGTTCTTC. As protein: CASSERRGGRAFNEQFF.

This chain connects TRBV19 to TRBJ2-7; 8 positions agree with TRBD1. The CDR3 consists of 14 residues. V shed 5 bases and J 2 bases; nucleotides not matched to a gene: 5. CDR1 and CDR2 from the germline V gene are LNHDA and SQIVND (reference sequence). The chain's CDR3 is CASSVHRGTYEQYF. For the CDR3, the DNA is TGTGCCAGTAGTGTCCACAGGGGGACCTACGAGCAGTACTTC.

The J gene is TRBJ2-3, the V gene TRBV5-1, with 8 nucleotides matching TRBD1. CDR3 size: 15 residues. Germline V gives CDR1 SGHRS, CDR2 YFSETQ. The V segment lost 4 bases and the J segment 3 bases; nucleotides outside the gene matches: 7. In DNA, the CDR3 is TGCGCCAGCAGCCCGGACAGGGTACGAACAGATACGCAGTATTTT. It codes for CASSPDRVRTDTQYF. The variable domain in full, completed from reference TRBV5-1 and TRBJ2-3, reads KAGVTQTPRYLIKTRGQQVTLSCSPISGHRSVSWYQQTPGQGLQFLFEYFSETQRNKGNFPGRFSGRQFSNSRSEMNVSTLELGDSALYLCASSPDRVRTDTQYFGPGTRLTVL.

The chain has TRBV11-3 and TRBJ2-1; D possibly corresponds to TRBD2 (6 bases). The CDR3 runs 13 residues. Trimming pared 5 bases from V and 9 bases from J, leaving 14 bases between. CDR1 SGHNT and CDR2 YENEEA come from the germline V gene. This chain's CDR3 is CASSTQGEVEQFF. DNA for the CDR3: TGTGCCAGCAGCACGCAAGGGGAGGTTGAGCAGTTCTTC. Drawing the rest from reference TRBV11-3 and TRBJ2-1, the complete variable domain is EAGVVQSPRYKIIEKKQPVAFWCNPISGHNTLYWYLQNLGQGPELLIRYENEEAVDDSQLPKDRFSAERLKGVDSTLKIQPAELGDSAVYLCASSTQGEVEQFFGPGTRLTVL.

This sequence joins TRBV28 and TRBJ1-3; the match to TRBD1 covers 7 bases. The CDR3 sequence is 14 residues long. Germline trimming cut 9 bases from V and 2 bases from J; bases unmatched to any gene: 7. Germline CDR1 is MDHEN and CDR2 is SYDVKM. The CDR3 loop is CASGDRAAGNTIYF. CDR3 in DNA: TGTGCCAGTGGGGACAGAGCGGCTGGAAACACCATATATTTT.